Following are 5 T cell receptor beta chains from one sample sequenced in a study of shared clonotypes between healthy human individuals. The repertoire was sequenced with immunoSEQ multiplex PCR; TCRdb's copy has only in-frame clones and lacks some. The sample carries around 370,000 clones, 95% to 97% recorded once. The sample consisted of memory CD8+ T cells sorted from blood. The subset denotes: CD45RO+ cells pooled with CCR7-negative TemRA cells. Every receptor here comes from a man aged 25-45 years in good health.

The J gene is TRBJ2-7, the V gene TRBV2; TRBD1 matches at 7 bases. V shed 4 bases, J shed 6 bases, and the junction held 0 bases outside the gene matches. Germline V gene data show CDR1 as SNHLY and CDR2 as FYNNEI. The CDR3 has 11 residues. CDR3 sequence: CASSAGGEQYF. For the CDR3, the DNA is TGTGCCAGCAGTGCAGGGGGCGAGCAGTACTTC.

The chain is built from TRBV23-1 and TRBJ2-7, with D unclear. TRBV23-1 is annotated as an ORF whose role is uncertain. Trimming left V 2 bases short and J 0 bases short, with 8 bases between. The CDR3 loop spans 14 amino acids. The CDR3 here is CASSQNRSSYEQYF. CDR3 coding DNA: TGCGCCAGCAGTCAAAATCGGAGCTCCTACGAGCAGTACTTC.

The genes are TRBV27 and TRBJ2-2, with a possible D match to TRBD2 (6 bases). CDR1 and CDR2 from the germline V gene are MNHEY and SMNVEV (reference sequence). This CDR3 comprises 17 residues. Trimming took 6 bases from V and 0 from J, leaving 17 bases between them. The CDR3 loop reads CASSPGTRPANTGELFF. CDR3 DNA sequence: TGTGCCAGCAGCCCCGGGACTCGACCCGCGAACACCGGGGAGCTGTTTTTT.

The V call is TRBV28, the J call TRBJ1-1; 7 nucleotides match TRBD1. V was pared by 5 bases and J by 3 bases, with 9 bases of the junction left unmatched. CDR1 and CDR2 (germline): MDHEN, SYDVKM. The CDR3 totals 15 residues. The CDR3 sequence is CASSLLKGADTEAFF. CDR3 nucleotides: TGTGCCAGCAGTCTGCTAAAGGGGGCTGACACTGAAGCTTTCTTT.

As for this clone: This same CDR3 is encoded by further DNA sequences in the sample. The rearrangement links TRBV28 to TRBJ2-7; 7 nucleotides agree with TRBD2. Trimming took 4 bases from V and 0 from J; bases not matched to a gene: 3. The germline CDR1 and CDR2 sequences are MDHEN and SYDVKM. The CDR3 runs to 14 residues. The CDR3 DNA reads as TGTGCCAGCAGTTCCCCTAGCGGCTCCTACGAGCAGTACTTC. As protein: CASSSPSGSYEQYF.